The 9 T cell receptor beta chains listed next were all sequenced from one sample in a study of blood T cell repertoires in COVID-19. TCRdb's table, derived via immunoSEQ multiplex PCR, lists solely in-frame clones and lacks some. Among some 50,000 clones listed, approximately 82% were seen once. The sequencing sample was made of peripheral blood. The source of these receptors is a human donor in a cohort sampled during active COVID-19.

V gene TRBV5-1 combines with J gene TRBJ1-1; 8 positions match TRBD1. The V gene's germline CDR1 is SGHRS and CDR2 YFSETQ. V lost 3 bases, J lost 9 bases, and 4 bases stayed unmatched. The CDR3 consists of 12 residues. DNA of the CDR3: TGCGCCAGCAGCTACGGACAGGGCCAAGCTTTCTTT. This gives the protein CASSYGQGQAFF.

CDR3 amino acids: CASSDSGADEQFF. CDR3 in DNA: TGTGCCAGCAGCGATAGCGGGGCCGATGAGCAGTTCTTC. The gene calls are TRBV9 and TRBJ2-1, with 8 bases fitting TRBD2. From germline, CDR1 is SGDLS and CDR2 YYNGEE. The CDR3 loop spans 13 amino acids. V trimming: 3 bases; J trimming: 8 bases; junction bases outside the gene matches: 4.

The chain couples TRBV2 to TRBJ1-3, with D unclear. The CDR3 runs to 13 residues. The germline V and J ends were trimmed by 8 bases and 0 bases, with 8 bases remaining between them. CDR1 is SNHLY, CDR2 FYNNEI, per germline. The CDR3 sequence is CASVRDSGNTIYF. CDR3 in DNA: TGTGCCAGCGTCCGGGACTCTGGAAACACCATATATTTT.

The CDR3 protein is CASSLGLAGGYNEQFF. CDR3 sequence (DNA): TGTGCCAGCAGCTTAGGGCTAGCGGGGGGGTACAATGAGCAGTTCTTC. This chain uses TRBV7-9 with TRBJ2-1; 12 bases map to TRBD2. J was trimmed by 4 bases and V by 1 base; bases with no gene match: 2. This CDR3 spans 16 amino acids. Germline V CDR1 and CDR2: SEHNR, FQNEAQ (reference sequence).

CDR3 in DNA: TGCGCCAGCAGCCAAGAACGTAGGGACACTAATAACTATGGCTACACCTTC. Protein product: CASSQERRDTNNYGYTF. The chain links TRBV4-3 to TRBJ1-2; tentative D call: TRBD1 (6 bases). With 0 bases removed from V and 1 base from J, the gap between germline ends came to 15 bases. Germline CDR1 LGHNA, CDR2 YSLEER. The CDR3 sequence is 17 residues long.

The chain combines TRBV27 with TRBJ2-5, with TRBD2 identical over 8 bases. The germline CDR1 and CDR2 sequences are MNHEY and SMNVEV (reference sequence). The length of the CDR3 is 16 residues. The V segment lost 2 bases and the J segment 0 bases; nucleotides outside the gene matches: 5. CDR3 residues: CASSLGGSGNQETQYF. CDR3 in DNA: TGTGCCAGCAGTTTAGGGGGTAGCGGGAACCAAGAGACCCAGTACTTC.

The rearrangement links TRBV7-9 to TRBJ2-1; 7 bases map to TRBD1. The CDR3 runs to 12 residues. J gave up 14 bases and V 5 bases, and 9 bases lay outside the gene matches. The germline gives CDR1 SEHNR, CDR2 FQNEAQ (reference sequence). CDR3 sequence reads: CASSEATGAEFF. The CDR3 DNA reads TGTGCCAGCAGCGAGGCCACAGGGGCAGAGTTCTTC.

This rearrangement joins TRBV4-3 to TRBJ1-4, with D unresolved. The CDR3 runs to 16 residues. Germline CDR1 reads LGHNA; CDR2 reads YSLEER. V was cut by 0 bases and J by 8 bases, with 16 bases left in between. The CDR3 DNA reads TGCGCCAGCAGCCAAGATCTGTACACCGGCAGGGAAAAACTGTTTTTT. Translating it yields CASSQDLYTGREKLFF.

This sequence joins TRBV12-3 or TRBV12-4 and TRBJ1-5; TRBD1 matches 8 bases. J lost 5 bases, V lost 5 bases, and 2 bases had no gene match. The CDR3 runs to 13 residues. CDR3: CASSGTGYQPQHF. Written as DNA, the CDR3 is TGTGCCAGCAGTGGGACAGGCTATCAGCCCCAGCATTTT.